This T cell receptor beta chain was sequenced for a study of blood T cell repertoires in COVID-19. Overall study context: COVID-19 samples, acute and convalescent, were from the United States, Italy and Spain. The analysed material was cDNA or gDNA that came from T cells, B-cell-depleted T cells, or PBMCs.

Profiled with immunoSEQ multiplex PCR; TCRdb holds only in-frame clones, not every one. The repertoire holds 88,000 or so clones, with roughly 85% as singletons. The junction had 6 bases not matched to a gene; V was cut back by 4 bases and J by 3 bases. CDR3 length: 15 amino acids. CDR1 and CDR2 (germline): LGHNA, YNFKEQ. The clonotype comes from a man aged 55-75 years with acute or convalescent COVID-19. The V gene is TRBV4-2, the J gene TRBJ2-3; 8 bases map to TRBD2. The sequenced material came from peripheral blood. This CDR3 is CASSPQRLATDTQYF. The CDR3, as DNA: TGTGCCAGCAGCCCACAGCGACTAGCGACAGATACGCAGTATTTT.